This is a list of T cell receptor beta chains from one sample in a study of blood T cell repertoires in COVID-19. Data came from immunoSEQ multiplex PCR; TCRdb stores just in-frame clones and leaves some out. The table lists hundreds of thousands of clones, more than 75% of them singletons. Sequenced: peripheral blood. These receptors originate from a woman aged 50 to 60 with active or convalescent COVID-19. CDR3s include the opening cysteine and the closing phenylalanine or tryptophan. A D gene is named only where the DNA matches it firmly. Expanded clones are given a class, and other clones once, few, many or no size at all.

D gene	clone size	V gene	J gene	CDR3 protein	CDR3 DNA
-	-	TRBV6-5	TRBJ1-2	CASSSTGYQGYTF	TGTGCCAGCAGTTCTACAGGATATCAAGGCTACACCTTC
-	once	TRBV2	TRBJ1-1	CASRLAEGWNTEAFF	TGTGCCAGCAGATTAGCTGAGGGCTGGAACACTGAAGCTTTCTTT
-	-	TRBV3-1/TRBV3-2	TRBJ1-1	CASSQGRAGNTEAFF	TGTGCCAGCAGCCAGGGAAGGGCGGGGAACACTGAAGCTTTCTTT
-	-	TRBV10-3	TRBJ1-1	CAISEAGHTEAFF	TGTGCCATCAGTGAGGCGGGCCACACTGAAGCTTTCTTT
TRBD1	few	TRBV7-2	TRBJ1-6	CASSLGTVNSPLHF	TGTGCCAGCAGCTTGGGGACAGTTAATTCACCCCTCCACTTT
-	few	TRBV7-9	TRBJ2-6	CASSRDLEGLTF	TGTGCCAGCAGCCGGGACTTAGAGGGCCTGACTTTC
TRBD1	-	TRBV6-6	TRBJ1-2	CASSAGTGSSYGYTF	TGTGCCAGCAGTGCCGGGACAGGGTCTTCCTATGGCTACACCTTC
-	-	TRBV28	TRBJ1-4	CASSVSRGRWGKLFF	TGTGCCAGCAGTGTGTCCAGGGGACGGTGGGGAAAACTGTTTTTT
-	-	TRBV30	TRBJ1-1	CAWIHLNTEAFF	TGTGCCTGGATACACCTGAACACTGAAGCTTTCTTT
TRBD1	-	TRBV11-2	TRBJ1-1	CASRRVGQGAWAFF	TGTGCCAGCAGGAGGGTCGGACAGGGGGCTTGGGCTTTCTTT
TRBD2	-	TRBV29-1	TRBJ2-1	CSVTTSGVPSYNEQFF	TGCAGCGTGACGACTAGCGGGGTGCCCTCCTACAATGAGCAGTTCTTC
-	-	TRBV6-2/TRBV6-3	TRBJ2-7	CASSYGAGLYEQYF	TGTGCCAGCAGTTATGGGGCAGGGTTATACGAGCAGTACTTC
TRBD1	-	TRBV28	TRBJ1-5	CASRTQGAGNQPQHF	TGTGCCAGCAGGACTCAGGGGGCGGGCAATCAGCCCCAGCATTTT
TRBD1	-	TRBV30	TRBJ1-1	CAWTLGTGQAVNTEAFF	TGTGCCTGGACCCTAGGAACCGGACAGGCCGTGAACACTGAAGCTTTCTTT